One and the same sample provided the 26 T cell receptor beta chains below, sequenced in a study of T-cell reconstitution after alpha-beta-depleted transplantation in children. Researchers prepared the TCRbeta library using unique molecular identifiers, the study reports. Via MiXCR, TCRdb re-called the PCR reads, giving one row per CDR3 protein. The sample lists about 540,000 distinct CDR3 sequences; roughly a quarter were seen once. The specimen was PBMCs, collected before TCRalphabeta/CD19-depleted stem cell transplant. Receptors were obtained from a boy younger than two with Wiskott-Aldrich syndrome, due to receive a stem cell transplant.

In its sample, this clonotype was seen a few times. The chain is built from TRBV6-6 and TRBJ2-7; D not certain. Trimming stripped 1 base from V and 6 bases from J, with 10 bases between. The CDR3 spans 13 residues. Germline CDR1 reads MNHNY; CDR2 reads SVGAGI (reference sequence). CDR3 bases: TGTGCCAGCAGTTACTTGGGGTTGGGCGAGCAGTACTTC. Amino acid sequence: CASSYLGLGEQYF.

This clonotype was seen more than once but under ten times. V and J are TRBV20-1 and TRBJ2-7; TRBD2 matches 12 bases. CDR3 size: 15 residues. Germline V gene data show CDR1 as DFQATT and CDR2 as SNEGSKA (reference sequence). The V and J ends lost 0 bases and 3 bases, in that order; junction bases with no gene match: 3. CDR3 nucleotide sequence: TGCAGTGCTAGAGAGACTAGCGGGGGTTACTACGAGCAGTACTTC. Protein product: CSARETSGGYYEQYF.

The chain has TRBV4-1 and TRBJ1-6; possible D gene TRBD1, 5 bases. This CDR3 is built from 13 residues. V lost 5 bases and J 9 bases, leaving 11 bases between the germline ends. CDR1 is MGHRA and CDR2 is YSYEKL in the germline V gene. The DNA for the CDR3 is TGCGCCAGCAGCACGGGGCAGACTTCACCCCTCCACTTT. It specifies CASSTGQTSPLHF.

The genes are TRBV18 and TRBJ2-7; 8 nucleotides line up with TRBD1. Germline assignment: CDR1 KGHSH and CDR2 LQKENI. The CDR3 contains 15 residues. V was pared by 2 bases and J by 0 bases, with 3 bases of the junction left unmatched. CDR3 residues: CASSPRTGNSYEQYF. CDR3 DNA: TGTGCCAGCTCACCAAGGACAGGGAACTCCTACGAGCAGTACTTC.

V is TRBV7-2 and J is TRBJ2-1; D possibly corresponds to TRBD1 (6 bases). Looked up from germline, CDR1 is SGHTA and CDR2 is FQGNSA. This CDR3 contains 14 residues. Trimming removed 6 bases at V and 4 bases at J, with 13 bases between. CDR3 nucleotides: TGTGCCAGCAGGACAGGACGGATTTACAATGAGCAGTTCTTC. This gives the protein CASRTGRIYNEQFF.

This clonotype has more than one count but fewer than ten. The V and J genes are TRBV10-1 and TRBJ2-4, with 10 bases aligning to TRBD1. The length of the CDR3 is 11 residues. Unmatched junction bases numbered 0, after V lost 9 bases and J lost 7 bases. Germline CDR1 reads WNHNN; CDR2 reads SYGVQD (reference sequence). CDR3 nucleotides: TGCGCCAGGGGACAGGGGAACATTCAGTACTTC. Its translation: CARGQGNIQYF.

V gene TRBV24-1 combines with J gene TRBJ2-3; 8 nucleotides align to TRBD2. Trimming removed 3 bases from V and 6 bases from J; junction bases left unmatched: 7. Germline loops: CDR1 KGHDR, CDR2 SFDVKD. The CDR3 consists of 15 residues. DNA of the CDR3: TGTGCCACCAGTGATCGGGGGGGCGGCCGGGATACGCAGTATTTT. This translates into CATSDRGGGRDTQYF.

The chain combines TRBV15 with TRBJ1-1, with a weak D call TRBD1 (5 bases). Germline values: CDR1 LNHNV, CDR2 YYDKDF (reference sequence). The CDR3 spans 16 residues. Trimming stripped 0 bases from V and 6 bases from J, with 17 bases between. The CDR3 sequence is CATSRDLRTLGAEAFF. CDR3 bases: TGTGCCACCAGCAGAGATCTAAGGACCCTGGGGGCTGAAGCTTTCTTT.

This clonotype has just a few counts. The V gene is TRBV7-2, the J gene TRBJ1-3; D gene ambiguous. CDR1 is SGHTA, CDR2 FQGNSA, per germline. The CDR3 length is 15 residues. Trimming stripped 5 bases from V and 0 bases from J, with 11 bases between. Here the CDR3 reads CASSIPTSSGNTIYF. The CDR3 DNA reads as TGTGCCAGCAGCATACCCACGAGCTCTGGAAACACCATATATTTT.

This sequence joins TRBV7-2 and TRBJ2-3; tentative D call: TRBD2 (6 bases). Per the germline V gene, CDR1 is SGHTA and CDR2 is FQGNSA. The CDR3 length is 16 residues. Trimming stripped 4 bases from V and 10 bases from J, with 24 bases between. Written as DNA, the CDR3 is TGTGCCAGCAGCTCAGATGGGGGGACCCGGGGATTTGCGCAGTATTTT. Translating gives CASSSDGGTRGFAQYF.

This clonotype came up a few times. The V call is TRBV5-1, the J call TRBJ2-1, with D tentatively TRBD2 (5 bases). This CDR3 comprises 18 residues. Germline assignment: CDR1 SGHRS and CDR2 YFSETQ. Trimming removed 4 bases from V and 6 bases from J, with 26 bases in between. The CDR3 reads CASSKGVRLGALVNEQFF. In nucleotides, the CDR3 is TGCGCCAGCAGCAAGGGAGTCAGGTTAGGCGCTTTGGTCAATGAGCAGTTCTTC. Combining the CDR3 with reference TRBV5-1 and TRBJ2-1 gives the whole variable domain KAGVTQTPRYLIKTRGQQVTLSCSPISGHRSVSWYQQTPGQGLQFLFEYFSETQRNKGNFPGRFSGRQFSNSRSEMNVSTLELGDSALYLCASSKGVRLGALVNEQFFGPGTRLTVL.

This clonotype was detected ten times or more. The chain uses TRBV5-1 and TRBJ2-3, with 12 bases that match TRBD2. The germline V gene encodes CDR1 SGHRS and CDR2 YFSETQ. The CDR3 runs 15 residues. V lost 4 bases to trimming and J lost 4 bases; unmatched junction nucleotides: 4. This CDR3 reads CASSPGLAGADTQYF. CDR3 DNA: TGCGCCAGCAGCCCGGGACTAGCGGGTGCAGATACGCAGTATTTT.

CDR3 nucleotides: TGCAGCGGGCGGGGGCAAAGCTCCTACAATGAGCAGTTCTTC. It specifies CSGRGQSSYNEQFF. The chain couples TRBV29-1 to TRBJ2-1; TRBD2 might be the D (7 bases). Between the trimmed V and J ends, which lost 7 bases and 0 bases, there was a span of 13 bases. Germline V gene data show CDR1 as SQVTM and CDR2 as ANQGSEA. CDR3 length equals 14 residues.

The chain employs TRBV20-1 and TRBJ2-3, with 8 bases fitting TRBD2. Germline CDR1 and CDR2: DFQATT and SNEGSKA (reference sequence). The CDR3 consists of 14 residues. V shed 4 bases, J shed 4 bases, and the junction held 7 bases outside the gene matches. The DNA of the CDR3 is TGCAGTGCTACCCGGAGCGGGAGTTCAGATACGCAGTATTTT. It specifies CSATRSGSSDTQYF.

This clonotype was recorded a few times. The chain joins TRBV28 to TRBJ1-2, with 10 bases identical to TRBD1. CDR1 is MDHEN and CDR2 is SYDVKM in the germline V gene. The V segment lost 3 bases and the J segment 4 bases; nucleotides outside the gene matches: 5. The CDR3 sequence is 15 residues long. The DNA of the CDR3 is TGTGCCAGCAGTTTTCGGGACAGGGGAACCTATGGCTACACCTTC. This gives the protein CASSFRDRGTYGYTF.

The V and J genes are TRBV25-1 and TRBJ1-1; 7 nucleotides line up with TRBD1. The junction had 5 bases not matched to a gene; V was cut back by 3 bases and J by 7 bases. In germline, CDR1 is MGHDK, CDR2 SYGVNS. The CDR3 extends over 13 amino acids. The CDR3 DNA is TGTGCCAGCAGTGAGCGGAGGGGGCTTGAAGCTTTCTTT. It yields the protein CASSERRGLEAFF.

This chain connects TRBV28 to TRBJ2-7, with 10 bases aligning to TRBD1. Germline trimming cut 10 bases from V and 1 base from J; bases unmatched to any gene: 7. Germline V gene sequence: CDR1 MDHEN, CDR2 SYDVKM. This CDR3 is built from 14 residues. CDR3: CATVDRGRSYEQYF. The CDR3 bases are TGTGCCACCGTCGACAGGGGGCGGTCCTACGAGCAGTACTTC.

This clonotype was seen more than once but under ten times. The chain couples TRBV5-1 to TRBJ2-7; the D gene could be TRBD1 or TRBD2 (5 bases each). The CDR3 sequence is 13 residues long. CDR1 and CDR2 from the germline V gene are SGHRS and YFSETQ. Trimming cost V 5 bases and J 5 bases, with 14 bases left between them. The CDR3 loop is CASRWGSGDEQYF. CDR3 nucleotide sequence: TGCGCCAGCAGGTGGGGGAGCGGCGACGAGCAGTACTTC.

The V gene is TRBV30, the J gene TRBJ2-7; 7 bases are a match to TRBD1. This CDR3 contains 10 residues. CDR1 and CDR2 (germline): GTSNPN, SVGIG (reference sequence). CDR3 sequence (DNA): TGTGTCCAGGGGGTCTACGAGCAGTACTTC. Its translation: CVQGVYEQYF.

This clonotype was counted between two and nine times. The rearrangement links TRBV27 to TRBJ2-5, with 11 bases identical to TRBD1. Germline lookup yields CDR1 MNHEY and CDR2 SMNVEV (reference sequence). J was trimmed by 3 bases and V by 6 bases; bases with no gene match: 9. The CDR3 covers 16 residues. CDR3 in amino acids: CASRIPGQGGKETQYF. CDR3 nucleotide sequence: TGTGCCAGCAGGATACCGGGACAGGGGGGTAAAGAGACCCAGTACTTC.

V gene TRBV5-5 combines with J gene TRBJ1-5, with 9 bases fitting TRBD1. This CDR3 spans 17 amino acids. Germline CDR1 reads SGHKS; CDR2 reads YYEKEE (reference sequence). V lost 4 bases and J lost 0; bases outside the gene matches: 8. In DNA, the CDR3 is TGTGCCAGCAGCCACGGACAGGGGCCTTATAGCAATCAGCCCCAGCATTTT. Residues: CASSHGQGPYSNQPQHF.

The chain carries TRBV30 and TRBJ1-1, with a weak D call TRBD1 (6 bases). In germline, CDR1 is GTSNPN, CDR2 SVGIG (reference sequence). Trimming cost V 3 bases and J 1 base, with 12 bases left between them. The CDR3 is made up of 14 amino acids. CDR3 sequence: CAWRGGGKNTEAFF. Here the CDR3 DNA reads TGTGCCTGGAGGGGGGGCGGGAAGAACACTGAAGCTTTCTTT.

This clonotype occurred a few times. The gene calls are TRBV5-6 and TRBJ2-1; 11 bases are a match to TRBD2. This CDR3 is built from 15 residues. J gave up 6 bases and V 4 bases, and 6 bases lay outside the gene matches. Germline values: CDR1 SGHDT, CDR2 YYEEEE. The CDR3 loop is CASSRIAGGANEQFF. The CDR3 DNA sequence: TGTGCCAGCAGCAGGATAGCGGGAGGGGCCAATGAGCAGTTCTTC. Combining the CDR3 with reference TRBV5-6 and TRBJ2-1 gives the whole variable domain DAGVTQSPTHLIKTRGQQVTLRCSPKSGHDTVSWYQQALGQGPQFIFQYYEEEERQRGNFPDRFSGHQFPNYSSELNVNALLLGDSALYLCASSRIAGGANEQFFGPGTRLTVL.

This clonotype was detected only a few times. The germline gene is not matched at one end of the junction; a read error may be the cause. The chain combines TRBV5-6 with TRBJ2-4; D remains ambiguous. This CDR3 comprises 13 residues. Germline CDR1 is SGHDT and CDR2 is YYEEEE. CDR3 DNA: TGTGCCAGCAGCTTGGGGACGTCGTCCAAAGAAGACTTC. Protein product: CASSLGTSSKEDF.

This clonotype occurred a few times. The chain uses TRBV6-2 or TRBV6-3 and TRBJ2-1; D is unclear. The CDR3 is 11 residues long. The V gene's germline CDR1 is MNHEY and CDR2 SVGEGT. Trimming shortened V by 8 bases and J by 6 bases, and 8 bases separated the two germline ends. In DNA, the CDR3 is TGTGCCAGCTCCAGCATCAATGAGCAGTTCTTC. Amino acids: CASSSINEQFF.

There are a few counts of this clonotype. The chain is built from TRBV7-6 and TRBJ2-3; 8 bases are shared with TRBD1. Germline V gives CDR1 SGHVS, CDR2 FNYEAQ. The length of the CDR3 is 18 residues. Trimming cost V 6 bases and J 3 bases; bases outside gene matches: 17. Written as DNA, the CDR3 is TGTGCCAGCAGAAGAGGACAGGGCGCATTCACTGGGACAGATACGCAGTATTTT. It yields the protein CASRRGQGAFTGTDTQYF.